One sample yielded the 32 T cell receptor beta chains listed below, sequenced in a study of CXCR3-negative and CXCR3-positive naive CD8 T cells. 5' RACE that incorporated UMI labels was used to prepare the TRB cDNA libraries. TCRdb re-called the 5' RACE reads and gives one entry per CDR3 protein, without DNA. Its clone listing holds about 62,000 distinct CDR3 sequences. Sequenced sample: naive CXCR3- CD8+ T cells from blood. Subset noted: CD45RO-CCR7+CD27+CD95- naive CD8+ T cells lacking CXCR3 (TNR3-). Receptors were obtained from a human donor in good health. Some clones in this sample may be carry-over from other donors' samples.

This chain uses TRBV7-8 with TRBJ1-1; absent DNA, TCRdb's TRBD1 call cannot be checked. CDR3 length: 15 amino acids. Looked up from germline, CDR1 is SGHVS and CDR2 is FQNEAQ. The CDR3 sequence: CASSTPGGGNTEAFF. Variable domain in full (rest from reference TRBV7-8 and TRBJ1-1): GAGVSQSPRYKVAKRGQDVALRCDPISGHVSLFWYQQALGQGPEFLTYFQNEAQLDKSGLPSDRFFAERPEGSVSTLKIQRTQQEDSAVYLCASSTPGGGNTEAFFGQGTRLTVV.

V and J are TRBV7-2 and TRBJ2-1; TCRdb proposes TRBD2, but this gene call is untestable without DNA. The V gene's germline CDR1 is SGHTA and CDR2 FQGNSA. The CDR3 loop spans 13 amino acids. CDR3: CASGSGTKNEQFF.

The rearrangement links TRBV30 to TRBJ1-1. Per germline, CDR1 GTSNPN and CDR2 SVGIG (reference sequence). The CDR3 length is 13 residues. CDR3 sequence: CAWSVLQAAGAFF.

The rearrangement joins TRBV19 to TRBJ1-6; without DNA, the TCRdb call of TRBD1 cannot be checked. CDR3 size: 16 residues. Germline V gene data show CDR1 as LNHDA and CDR2 as SQIVND (reference sequence). The CDR3 spells CVTGTGEFPVNSPLHF.

CDR3 region: CASSWRQGKNIQYF. This chain uses TRBV28 with TRBJ2-4; TCRdb returns TRBD1, unconfirmable since there is no DNA. This CDR3 spans 14 amino acids. Germline-derived CDR1 and CDR2 are MDHEN and SYDVKM.

V usage is TRBV20-1 and J usage is TRBJ2-3; TCRdb's D call, TRBD1, is unchecked because there is no DNA. The CDR3 is 16 residues long. CDR1 is DFQATT and CDR2 is SNEGSKA in the germline V gene (reference sequence). Here the CDR3 reads CSARVGLLTPADTQYF.

The chain is built from TRBV28 and TRBJ2-7; TCRdb indicates TRBD1, and absent DNA this call remains unverified. The CDR3 has 13 residues. CDR1 is MDHEN and CDR2 is SYDVKM in the germline V gene. CDR3 residues: CASSHGQVYEQYF.

The chain uses TRBV29-1 and TRBJ2-5. This CDR3 has 12 residues. Germline V gives CDR1 SQVTM, CDR2 ANQGSEA. This CDR3 is CSVEVYQETQYF. Combining the CDR3 with reference TRBV29-1 and TRBJ2-5 gives the whole variable domain SAVISQKPSRDICQRGTSLTIQCQVDSQVTMMFWYRQQPGQSLTLIATANQGSEATYESGFVIDKFPISRPNLTFSTLTVSNMSPEDSSIYLCSVEVYQETQYFGPGTRLLVL.

V is TRBV7-2 and J is TRBJ1-2; TCRdb proposes TRBD1, but this gene call is untestable without DNA. The CDR3 has 19 amino acids. CDR1 is SGHTA and CDR2 is FQGNSA in the germline V gene. The CDR3 loop reads CASSLEFGVQGPPNYGYTF.

The chain is built from TRBV18 and TRBJ1-1. Germline CDR1 and CDR2: KGHSH and LQKENI. This CDR3 has 14 residues. CDR3 protein: CASSPTGTETEAFF.

The chain joins TRBV6-1 to TRBJ2-7. Germline CDR1 MNHNS, CDR2 SASEGT. This CDR3 has 13 amino acids. CDR3 residues: CASRERNRYEQYF.

This chain links TRBV12-3 or TRBV12-4 with TRBJ2-1. The CDR3 loop spans 15 amino acids. The CDR3 region is CASTIIRQKYNEQFF.

The genes are TRBV12-5 and TRBJ2-1; there is no DNA to check the TCRdb D call of TRBD1. This CDR3 has 13 amino acids. In germline, CDR1 is LGHNT, CDR2 FRNRAP. CDR3 residues: CASGLARVDELFF.

The rearrangement links TRBV7-9 to TRBJ1-1; the TRBD1 assignment by TCRdb is unverifiable without DNA. CDR3 length: 12 residues. Germline assignment: CDR1 SEHNR and CDR2 FQNEAQ (reference sequence). The CDR3 spells CASKPWGGEAFF.

V usage is TRBV7-6 and J usage is TRBJ2-1; TCRdb indicates TRBD2, and absent DNA this call remains unverified. CDR1 and CDR2 from the germline V gene are SGHVS and FNYEAQ. This CDR3 is built from 14 residues. The CDR3: CASSLRGINNEQFF. Using reference TRBV7-6 and TRBJ2-1 for the parts outside the CDR3, the full variable domain is GAGVSQSPRYKVTKRGQDVALRCDPISGHVSLYWYRQALGQGPEFLTYFNYEAQQDKSGLPNDRFSAERPEGSISTLTIQRTEQRDSAMYRCASSLRGINNEQFFGPGTRLTVL.

V gene TRBV29-1 combines with J gene TRBJ2-7; checking the TCRdb D call of TRBD1 is not possible without DNA. The germline V gene has CDR1 SQVTM and CDR2 ANQGSEA. This CDR3 has 14 residues. CDR3 residues: CSVLPGQGSYEQYF.

This sequence joins TRBV21-1 and TRBJ2-1; TCRdb gives TRBD1 as the D gene, but with no DNA this cannot be confirmed. TRBV21-1 is classified as a pseudogene. The CDR3 totals 14 residues. The CDR3 is CASSGRVCYNEQFF.

The chain joins TRBV7-8 to TRBJ1-5; TCRdb's assignment of TRBD1 cannot be checked, as there is no DNA. The germline V gene has CDR1 SGHVS and CDR2 FQNEAQ. The CDR3 spans 15 residues. The CDR3 is CASSLGTGGGQPQHF.

The chain combines TRBV24-1 with TRBJ1-5. The CDR3 extends over 13 amino acids. Looked up from germline, CDR1 is KGHDR and CDR2 is SFDVKD. The CDR3 sequence: CATSERYNQPQHF.

CDR3 region: CASSYGENERQFF. The V and J genes are TRBV6-2 or TRBV6-3 and TRBJ2-1. The CDR3 runs to 13 residues. Per the germline V gene, CDR1 is MNHEY and CDR2 is SVGEGT.

This chain connects TRBV21-1 to TRBJ1-5; TCRdb selects TRBD1, and the lack of DNA leaves this call unchecked. TRBV21-1 is a documented pseudogene. The CDR3 contains 17 residues. The CDR3 region is CASSKALGGGLRQPQHF.

V and J are TRBV12-3 or TRBV12-4 and TRBJ1-1; with no DNA, the TCRdb D assignment of TRBD1 cannot be verified. There are 19 residues in the CDR3. CDR3 residues: CASNFPPGERDNFNTEAFF.

V is TRBV3-1 and J is TRBJ1-1; the TRBD1 assignment by TCRdb is unverifiable without DNA. Germline V gene sequence: CDR1 LGHDT, CDR2 YNNKEL (reference sequence). The CDR3 length is 21 residues. The CDR3 reads CASSQETGDVIHRWGNTEAFF.

Considering frequency, this clonotype is medium-sized. The chain employs TRBV12-2 and TRBJ2-1; TCRdb lists TRBD1, though no DNA is available to test this call. TRBV12-2 is labeled a pseudogene. The CDR3 is 16 amino acids. The CDR3 loop is CASRLVWGGGTNEQFF.

This chain joins TRBV7-9 and TRBJ1-4; TCRdb's D call, TRBD1, is unchecked because there is no DNA. Germline CDR1 is SEHNR and CDR2 is FQNEAQ (reference sequence). This CDR3 spans 18 amino acids. The CDR3 here is CASSLATQTRGRNEKLFF.

This chain uses TRBV4-3 with TRBJ2-1. Germline loops: CDR1 LGHNA, CDR2 YSLEER. The CDR3 runs 15 residues. The CDR3 reads CASSRAGDLYNEQFF.

The J gene is TRBJ2-5, the V gene TRBV20-1. Germline V gives CDR1 DFQATT, CDR2 SNEGSKA (reference sequence). This CDR3 is 13 amino acids long. The CDR3: CSARDGYQETQYF.

CDR3 loop: CASSTQGYEQYF. The V gene is TRBV5-1, the J gene TRBJ2-7; lacking DNA, the TRBD1 call made by TCRdb goes unchecked. Germline V gene lookup returns CDR1 SGHRS and CDR2 YFSETQ. CDR3 size: 12 residues.

The rearrangement joins TRBV4-3 to TRBJ2-2. The CDR3 consists of 14 residues. The germline V gene has CDR1 LGHNA and CDR2 YSLEER. The CDR3 region is CASSQGRSTGELFF.

V and J are TRBV7-9 and TRBJ2-7; TCRdb lists TRBD2, though no DNA is available to test this call. The germline V gene encodes CDR1 SEHNR and CDR2 FQNEAQ (reference sequence). This CDR3 is built from 14 residues. The CDR3 sequence is CASSQSGGAYEQYF.

The V gene is TRBV6-6, the J gene TRBJ2-1. The CDR3 contains 15 residues. In germline, CDR1 is MNHNY, CDR2 SVGAGI (reference sequence). The CDR3 protein is CASSYKTSSYNEQFF.

This chain uses TRBV9 with TRBJ1-5. CDR1 and CDR2 (germline): SGDLS, YYNGEE. The CDR3 loop spans 15 amino acids. CDR3: CASSVGHNSNQPQHF.